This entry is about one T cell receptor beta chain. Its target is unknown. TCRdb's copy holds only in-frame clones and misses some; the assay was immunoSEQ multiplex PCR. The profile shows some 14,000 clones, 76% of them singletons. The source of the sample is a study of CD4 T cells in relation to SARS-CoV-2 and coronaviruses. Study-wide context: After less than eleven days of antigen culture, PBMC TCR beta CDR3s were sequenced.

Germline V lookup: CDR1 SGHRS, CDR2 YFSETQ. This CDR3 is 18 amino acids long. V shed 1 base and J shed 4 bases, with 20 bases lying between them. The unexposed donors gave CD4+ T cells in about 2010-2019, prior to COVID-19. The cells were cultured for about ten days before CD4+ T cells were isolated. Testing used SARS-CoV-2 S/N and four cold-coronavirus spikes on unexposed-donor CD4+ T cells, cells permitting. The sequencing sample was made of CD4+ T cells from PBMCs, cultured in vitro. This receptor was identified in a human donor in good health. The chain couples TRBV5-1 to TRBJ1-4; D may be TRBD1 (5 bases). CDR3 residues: CASSLRPWTSQGNEKLFF. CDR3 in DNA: TGCGCCAGCAGCTTGCGGCCCTGGACATCCCAGGGTAATGAAAAACTGTTTTTT. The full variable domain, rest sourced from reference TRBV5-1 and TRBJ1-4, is KAGVTQTPRYLIKTRGQQVTLSCSPISGHRSVSWYQQTPGQGLQFLFEYFSETQRNKGNFPGRFSGRQFSNSRSEMNVSTLELGDSALYLCASSLRPWTSQGNEKLFFGSGTQLSVL.